The entry below describes one T cell receptor beta chain. Authors' processing steps: Amplification with reference gene primers provided the estimates of nucleated cell counts. Libraries were prepared by immunoSEQ multiplex PCR; TCRdb keeps only in-frame clonotypes and omits some of them. V and J calls and clone size come straight from that table; D and trimming were deduced from the DNA. The repertoire holds more than 85,000 clones, around 74% seen once, with 15% to 20% in the top ten. The data originate from a study of blood T cell repertoires in COVID-19. About the study: From the United States, Italy and Spain came samples of acute and convalescent COVID-19. From T cells, B-cell-depleted T cells, or PBMCs came the material, which was cDNA or gDNA.

Trimming cost V 3 bases and J 8 bases; bases outside gene matches: 3. Germline V gene lookup returns CDR1 SGDLS and CDR2 YYNGEE. The CDR3 covers 13 residues. The chain combines TRBV9 with TRBJ1-4; 8 positions agree with TRBD1. This TCR derives from a woman aged 70-85 years with acute or convalescent COVID-19. The sequenced sample consisted of peripheral blood. The CDR3 bases are TGTGCCAGCAGCGGAGGGGACAGGGAAAAACTGTTTTTT. Its translation is CASSGGDREKLFF. Full variable domain (missing parts from reference TRBV9 and TRBJ1-4): DSGVTQTPKHLITATGQRVTLRCSPRSGDLSVYWYQQSLDQGLQFLIQYYNGEERAKGNILERFSAQQFPDLHSELNLSSLELGDSALYFCASSGGDREKLFFGSGTQLSVL.